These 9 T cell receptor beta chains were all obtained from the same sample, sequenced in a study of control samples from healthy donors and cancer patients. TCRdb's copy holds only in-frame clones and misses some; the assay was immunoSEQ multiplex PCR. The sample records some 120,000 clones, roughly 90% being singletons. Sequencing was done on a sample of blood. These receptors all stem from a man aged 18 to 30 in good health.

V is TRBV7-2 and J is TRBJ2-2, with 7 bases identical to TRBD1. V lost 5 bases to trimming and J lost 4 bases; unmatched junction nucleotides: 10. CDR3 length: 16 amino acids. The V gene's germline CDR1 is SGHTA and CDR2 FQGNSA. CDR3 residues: CASSARTGSATGELFF. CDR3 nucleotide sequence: TGTGCCAGCAGCGCCCGGACAGGCTCTGCCACCGGGGAGCTGTTTTTT.

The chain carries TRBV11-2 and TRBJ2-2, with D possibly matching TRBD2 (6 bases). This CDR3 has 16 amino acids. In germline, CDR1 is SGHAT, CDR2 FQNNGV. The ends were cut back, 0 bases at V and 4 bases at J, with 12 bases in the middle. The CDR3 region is CASSLEAGSVTGELFF. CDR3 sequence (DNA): TGTGCCAGCAGCTTAGAGGCGGGGTCGGTCACCGGGGAGCTGTTTTTT.

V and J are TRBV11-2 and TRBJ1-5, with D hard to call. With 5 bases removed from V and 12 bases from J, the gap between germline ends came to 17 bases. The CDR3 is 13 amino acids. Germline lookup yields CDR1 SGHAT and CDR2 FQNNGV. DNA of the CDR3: TGTGCCAGCAGCCCGGGAAGCGAACGGCTCCAGCATTTT. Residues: CASSPGSERLQHF.

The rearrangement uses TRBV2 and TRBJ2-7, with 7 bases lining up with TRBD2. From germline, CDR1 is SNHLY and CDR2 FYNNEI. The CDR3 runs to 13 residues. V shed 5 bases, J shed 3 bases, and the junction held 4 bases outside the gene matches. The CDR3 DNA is TGTGCCAGCAGTAAAACTAGCGACTACGAGCAGTACTTC. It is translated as CASSKTSDYEQYF.

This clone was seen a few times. Here the CDR3 DNA reads TGCAGTGCTAGAGAAGATGGCTACACCTTC. Translated: CSAREDGYTF. V gene TRBV20-1 combines with J gene TRBJ1-2, with unresolved D. The V gene's germline CDR1 is DFQATT and CDR2 SNEGSKA (reference sequence). V lost 0 bases to trimming and J lost 6 bases, with 2 bases between them. The CDR3 has 10 residues.

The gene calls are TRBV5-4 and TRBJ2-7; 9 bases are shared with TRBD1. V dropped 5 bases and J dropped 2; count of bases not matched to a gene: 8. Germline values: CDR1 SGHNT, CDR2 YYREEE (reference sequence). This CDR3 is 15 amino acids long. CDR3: CASRETGTGTYEQYF. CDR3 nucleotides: TGTGCCAGCAGGGAAACCGGGACAGGGACCTACGAGCAGTACTTC. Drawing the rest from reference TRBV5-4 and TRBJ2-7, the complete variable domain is ETGVTQSPTHLIKTRGQQVTLRCSSQSGHNTVSWYQQALGQGPQFIFQYYREEENGRGNFPPRFSGLQFPNYSSELNVNALELDDSALYLCASRETGTGTYEQYFGPGTRLTVT.

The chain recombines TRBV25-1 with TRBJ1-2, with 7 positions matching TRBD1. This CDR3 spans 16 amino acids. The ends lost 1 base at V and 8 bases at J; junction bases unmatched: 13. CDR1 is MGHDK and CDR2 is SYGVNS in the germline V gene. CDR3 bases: TGTGCCAGCAGTGAATGGGGCGACAGGGTAATTAGGGGCTACACCTTC. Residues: CASSEWGDRVIRGYTF.

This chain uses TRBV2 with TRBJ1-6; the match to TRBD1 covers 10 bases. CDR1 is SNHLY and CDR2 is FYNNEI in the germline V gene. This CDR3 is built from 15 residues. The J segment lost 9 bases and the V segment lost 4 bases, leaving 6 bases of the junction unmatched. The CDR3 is CASSGRRDRGSPLHF. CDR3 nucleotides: TGTGCCAGCAGTGGCCGCCGGGACAGGGGTTCACCCCTCCACTTT. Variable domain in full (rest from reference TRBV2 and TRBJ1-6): EPEVTQTPSHQVTQMGQEVILRCVPISNHLYFYWYRQILGQKVEFLVSFYNNEISEKSEIFDDQFSVERPDGSNFTLKIRSTKLEDSAMYFCASSGRRDRGSPLHFGNGTRLTVT.

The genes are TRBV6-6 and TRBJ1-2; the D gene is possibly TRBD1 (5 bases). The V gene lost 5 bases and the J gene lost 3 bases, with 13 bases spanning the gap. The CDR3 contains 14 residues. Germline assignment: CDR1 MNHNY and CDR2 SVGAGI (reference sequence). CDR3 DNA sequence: TGTGCCAGCAGTCCGCGGCTGGGGGACTATGGCTACACCTTC. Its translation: CASSPRLGDYGYTF.